The present T cell receptor beta chain was sequenced within a study of identical twins. Study-wide results and caveats: Twin pairs had excess sharing that was weaker in beta out-of-frame sequences. Memory repertoires lacked the insertion deficit that abundant cord blood beta clonotypes showed.

Template switching added a universal primer site; cDNA carried unique molecular identifiers. TCRdb reprocessed the 5' RACE reads with MiXCR, giving one entry per CDR3 protein. This table has about 550,000 distinct CDR3 sequences, approximately 20% appearing once. Trimming took off 4 bases at V and 4 bases at J, with 6 bases between the two ends. Germline assignment: CDR1 LNHDA and CDR2 SQIVND (reference sequence). The CDR3 length is 12 residues. In regard to this clonotype: The antigen is unknown.

All donors comprised healthy Caucasians. These same records also appear under a second study, on yellow fever vaccine responses in identical twins.

Sequenced material: CD4+ T cells sorted from blood. The chain combines TRBV19 with TRBJ2-3, with D unresolved. The receptor was isolated from a woman aged 18 to 35 in good health. CDR3 nucleotides: TGTGCCAGTAGTAAACCTCCAGATACGCAGTATTTT. Translation gives CASSKPPDTQYF. Full variable domain (remainder filled in from reference TRBV19 and TRBJ2-3): DGGITQSPKYLFRKEGQNVTLSCEQNLNHDAMYWYRQDPGQGLRLIYYSQIVNDFQKGDIAEGYSVSREKKESFPLTVTSAQKNPTAFYLCASSKPPDTQYFGPGTRLTVL.